This TCR beta chain is from a study of T cell responses to AZD1222 COVID-19 vaccine. General study points: The breadth and depth of Spike-specific TCRs increased once two AZD1222 doses had been given.

Using immunoSEQ multiplex PCR, the repertoire was profiled, and TCRdb retains in-frame clones only, with some absent. In the table there are roughly 150,000 clones, roughly nine tenths of which are singletons. Trimming shortened V by 4 bases and J by 8 bases, and 14 bases separated the two germline ends. Germline V gives CDR1 SGHTA, CDR2 FQGNSA. The CDR3 has 13 residues. With respect to this clone: The antigen remains undetermined.

The sequencing used peripheral blood, collected 28 days after the second AZD1222 dose. This chain connects TRBV7-2 to TRBJ1-2; TRBD1 is a possible D gene (5 bases). This clonotype originated in an adult who received the AZD1222 COVID-19 vaccine. The CDR3 region has the DNA TGTGCCAGCAGCTCCCGTCAGGGACTGGGCTACACCTTC. Residues: CASSSRQGLGYTF.